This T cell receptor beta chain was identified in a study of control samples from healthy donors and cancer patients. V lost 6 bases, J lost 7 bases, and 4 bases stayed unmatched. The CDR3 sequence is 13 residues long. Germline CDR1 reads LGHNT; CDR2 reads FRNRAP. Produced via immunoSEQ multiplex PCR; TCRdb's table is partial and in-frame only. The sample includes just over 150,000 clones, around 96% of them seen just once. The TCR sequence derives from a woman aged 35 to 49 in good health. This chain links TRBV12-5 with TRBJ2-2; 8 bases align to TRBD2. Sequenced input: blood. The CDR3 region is CASGAGGHGELFF. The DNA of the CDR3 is TGTGCTAGTGGGGCGGGGGGACACGGGGAGCTGTTTTTT.